This passage covers 10 T cell receptor beta chains from one sample sequenced in a study of T cells in Graves' hyperthyroidism and ophthalmopathy. RNA transcripts provided the source from which TCR beta CDR3 regions were amplified. A first-round RT-PCR of the TCR CDR3 used the HTBI primer set. MiXCR was run by TCRdb on the multiplex PCR reads, yielding one entry per CDR3 protein. The table shows under 700,000 distinct CDR3 sequences, with approximately 15% occurring only once. The sample consisted of blood. These receptors came from a young woman with Graves' hyperthyroidism.

This rearrangement joins TRBV24-1 to TRBJ1-2, with 9 bases matching TRBD1. With 4 bases clipped from V and 5 bases from J, the junction kept 4 bases outside the gene matches. The CDR3 is made up of 14 amino acids. The germline gives CDR1 KGHDR, CDR2 SFDVKD. CDR3 sequence: CATSDTGTGYGYTF. As DNA, the CDR3 is TGTGCCACCAGTGACACTGGGACAGGGTATGGCTACACCTTC.

The CDR3 sequence: CASSTRLAGGMNEQFF. The CDR3 region has the DNA TGTGCCAGCAGTACCCGACTAGCGGGAGGGATGAATGAGCAGTTCTTC. The chain joins TRBV6-2 or TRBV6-3 to TRBJ2-1; TRBD2 matches at 14 bases. This CDR3 is built from 16 residues. Trimming cost V 5 bases and J 7 bases; bases outside gene matches: 7. The V gene's germline CDR1 is MNHEY and CDR2 SVGEGT.

This clonotype turned up a few times. A read error is possible here, since a much larger clone lies one base away. The CDR3 is CASSLAGQGQEQYF. CDR3 DNA: TGTGCCAGCAGCTTAGCGGGACAGGGACAGGAGCAGTACTTC. The chain is built from TRBV7-2 and TRBJ2-7; 9 bases fit TRBD1. The CDR3 extends over 14 amino acids. V lost 0 bases and J lost 7; bases outside the gene matches: 4. Germline V CDR1 and CDR2: SGHTA, FQGNSA.

In this sample, this clonotype turned up a few times. V and J are TRBV7-3 and TRBJ2-3; D possibly corresponds to TRBD2 (7 bases). Trimming cost V 5 bases and J 1 base, with 16 bases left between them. The CDR3 sequence is 16 residues long. The germline gives CDR1 SGHTA, CDR2 FQGTGA. The chain's CDR3 is CASSPRGGWGTDTQYF. DNA of the CDR3: TGTGCCAGCAGCCCTAGGGGGGGGTGGGGCACAGATACGCAGTATTTT.

The chain carries TRBV28 and TRBJ2-1; D gene unclear. Germline CDR1 and CDR2: MDHEN and SYDVKM. The CDR3 contains 14 residues. V lost 6 bases and J 6 bases, leaving 15 bases between the germline ends. In nucleotides, the CDR3 is TGTGCCAGCAGAACCCCGCCCCCCGTCAATGAGCAGTTCTTC. It translates to CASRTPPPVNEQFF.

The genes are TRBV9 and TRBJ2-3; D gene uncertain. This CDR3 contains 11 residues. Trimming took 5 bases from V and 4 from J, leaving 5 bases between them. Germline V gene sequence: CDR1 SGDLS, CDR2 YYNGEE. This CDR3 is CASSKADTQYF. The CDR3 coding sequence is TGTGCCAGCAGTAAGGCAGATACGCAGTATTTT. Using reference TRBV9 and TRBJ2-3 for the parts outside the CDR3, the full variable domain is DSGVTQTPKHLITATGQRVTLRCSPRSGDLSVYWYQQSLDQGLQFLIQYYNGEERAKGNILERFSAQQFPDLHSELNLSSLELGDSALYFCASSKADTQYFGPGTRLTVL.

This clonotype occurred many times. V usage is TRBV6-2 or TRBV6-3 and J usage is TRBJ1-1; tentatively, D is TRBD1 (5 bases). Trimming removed 0 bases at V and 4 bases at J, with 15 bases between. Germline values: CDR1 MNHEY, CDR2 SVGEGT. The CDR3 extends over 16 amino acids. The CDR3 here is CASSYSTRGRSTEAFF. CDR3 nucleotides: TGTGCCAGCAGTTACTCGACGAGGGGTCGGAGCACTGAAGCTTTCTTT.

The V call is TRBV5-1, the J call TRBJ2-4, with D maybe TRBD1 (6 bases). The germline CDR1 and CDR2 sequences are SGHRS and YFSETQ. The CDR3 is 17 residues long. V shed 3 bases and J shed 0 bases, with 16 bases lying between them. CDR3 nucleotides: TGCGCCAGCAGCTCCAAGGGGGACGTTCTAGCCAAAAACATTCAGTACTTC. Residues: CASSSKGDVLAKNIQYF.

The gene calls are TRBV10-3 and TRBJ2-7, with a possible D match to TRBD2 (5 bases). The CDR3 loop spans 14 amino acids. Trimming shortened V by 0 bases and J by 5 bases, and 11 bases separated the two germline ends. CDR1 is ENHRY, CDR2 SYGVKD, per germline. CDR3 sequence reads: CAISESLEVDEQYF. DNA for the CDR3: TGTGCCATCAGTGAGTCGTTGGAGGTGGACGAGCAGTACTTC.

This clonotype came up many times. The rearrangement links TRBV7-2 to TRBJ2-7, with a tentative D call TRBD1 (6 bases). Trimming shortened V by 5 bases and J by 5 bases, and 13 bases separated the two germline ends. Looked up from germline, CDR1 is SGHTA and CDR2 is FQGNSA. There are 13 residues in the CDR3. CDR3 protein: CASSGGPWNEQYF. In DNA, the CDR3 is TGTGCCAGCAGCGGGGGCCCCTGGAACGAGCAGTACTTC.